The 21 T cell receptor beta chains presented below share a single source sample, sequenced in a study of immune heterogeneity within non-small cell lung tumors. A multiplex PCR containing 32 V primers and 13 J primers was used to amplify TCR beta CDR3. Each CDR3 protein is one row after TCRdb ran MiXCR on the multiplex PCR reads. The sample lists about 20,000 distinct CDR3 sequences, 25% to 35% occurring once. Per sample, about 600 ng of bulk tumor genomic DNA was the template used. Far-apart biopsies, several per primary tumor, were taken during surgery. Curative surgical treatment was performed in patients who had newly diagnosed, untreated non-small cell lung cancer. The sample was lung tumor tissue. The source of these receptors is a middle-aged man with non-small cell lung cancer.

This clonotype was detected only a few times. The chain has TRBV9 and TRBJ1-4; weak D call: TRBD1 (5 bases). The CDR3 runs to 14 residues. Trimming shortened V by 0 bases and J by 7 bases, and 10 bases separated the two germline ends. CDR1 SGDLS and CDR2 YYNGEE come from the germline V gene. CDR3 region: CASSVVPGGEKLFF. For the CDR3, the DNA is TGTGCCAGCAGCGTAGTCCCCGGGGGTGAAAAACTGTTTTTT.

This chain connects TRBV11-2 to TRBJ2-3, with D uncertain. V dropped 5 bases and J dropped 0 bases, with 12 bases sitting between them. From germline, CDR1 is SGHAT and CDR2 FQNNGV. This CDR3 is 15 amino acids long. CDR3 bases: TGTGCCAGCAGCCCTATGGGATCTAGCACAGATACGCAGTATTTT. Residues: CASSPMGSSTDTQYF.

This clonotype has only a few counts. The chain combines TRBV20-1 with TRBJ1-3; 7 positions match TRBD1. Germline V gene data show CDR1 as DFQATT and CDR2 as SNEGSKA (reference sequence). J was trimmed by 4 bases and V by 1 base; bases with no gene match: 10. The CDR3 sequence is 16 residues long. CDR3 region: CSARVAGTAAGNTIYF. The CDR3 nucleotides are TGCAGTGCTAGAGTAGCCGGGACAGCGGCGGGAAACACCATATATTTT.

The chain couples TRBV19 to TRBJ2-1; the match to TRBD2 covers 7 bases. Germline CDR1 is LNHDA and CDR2 is SQIVND (reference sequence). CDR3 size: 16 residues. After removal of 4 bases from V and 1 base from J, the junction contained 7 bases not matched to a gene. The CDR3 region is CASSRVSGNSYNEQFF. Written as DNA, the CDR3 is TGTGCCAGTAGTAGGGTAAGCGGGAATTCCTACAATGAGCAGTTCTTC.

This clonotype came up a few times. This chain uses TRBV6-6 with TRBJ1-4, with TRBD1 identical over 8 bases. Trimming at V came to 2 bases and at J to 7 bases, leaving 3 bases not matched to a gene. The length of the CDR3 is 14 residues. Germline-derived CDR1 and CDR2 are MNHNY and SVGAGI (reference sequence). The CDR3 DNA sequence: TGTGCCAGCAGTTACACAGGACAGGGTGAAAAACTGTTTTTT. Protein product: CASSYTGQGEKLFF.

This chain joins TRBV20-1 and TRBJ1-2; D is possibly TRBD1 (5 bases). The CDR3 is 12 amino acids. The germline gives CDR1 DFQATT, CDR2 SNEGSKA (reference sequence). This chain's CDR3 is CGGGESNYGYTF. CDR3 in DNA: TGCGGGGGAGGCGAATCTAACTATGGCTACACCTTC.

By share, this clonotype counts as medium-sized. The V and J genes are TRBV2 and TRBJ2-7; D is ambiguous. CDR1 SNHLY and CDR2 FYNNEI come from the germline V gene. V was trimmed by 5 bases and J by 5 bases, leaving 7 bases between them. The CDR3 totals 11 residues. This chain's CDR3 is CASSQSDEQYF. The DNA of the CDR3 is TGTGCCAGCAGTCAGTCAGACGAGCAGTACTTC.

The chain has TRBV2 and TRBJ2-1; 9 positions agree with TRBD2. The junction had 10 bases not matched to a gene; V was cut back by 6 bases and J by 7 bases. The CDR3 is 15 amino acids. Germline V lookup: CDR1 SNHLY, CDR2 FYNNEI. CDR3 protein: CASRTRLTSGNEQFF. CDR3 in DNA: TGTGCCAGCAGGACTCGGCTGACTAGCGGAAATGAGCAGTTCTTC.

This clonotype came up many times. The V gene is TRBV9, the J gene TRBJ2-1; 8 positions agree with TRBD1. After removal of 3 bases from V and 3 bases from J, the junction contained 5 bases not matched to a gene. Germline CDR1 and CDR2: SGDLS and YYNGEE. This CDR3 contains 15 residues. The CDR3 nucleotides read TGTGCCAGCAGCGCCTTGACAGGGGTCTACAATGAGCAGTTCTTC. This encodes CASSALTGVYNEQFF.

Worth noting for this clonotype: Its ends do not fully match the called genes, so a read error is possible. The rearrangement uses TRBV20-1 and TRBJ2-5, with 10 bases lining up with TRBD2. This CDR3 spans 15 amino acids. The germline gives CDR1 DFQATT, CDR2 SNEGSKA (reference sequence). The chain's CDR3 is CSARDPAGGPETHYF. The CDR3 coding sequence is TGCAGTGCTAGAGATCCAGCGGGAGGGCCGGAGACCCACTACTTC.

This clonotype has a count of ten or more. This chain joins TRBV15 and TRBJ1-3, with D unresolved. The V and J ends lost 2 bases and 0 bases respectively, with 8 bases between them. The CDR3 sequence is 15 residues long. Germline CDR1 reads LNHNV; CDR2 reads YYDKDF (reference sequence). The CDR3 nucleotides read TGTGCCACCAGCAGACCGACAAGCTCTGGAAACACCATATATTTT. It yields the protein CATSRPTSSGNTIYF.

This rearrangement joins TRBV6-2 or TRBV6-3 to TRBJ2-1; 11 bases map to TRBD2. With 2 bases clipped from V and 4 bases from J, the junction kept 7 bases outside the gene matches. Germline CDR1 and CDR2: MNHEY and SVGEGT. This CDR3 comprises 17 residues. The CDR3 coding sequence is TGTGCCAGCAGTTACGATACTAGCGGGAGTTCTTACAATGAGCAGTTCTTC. Residues: CASSYDTSGSSYNEQFF.

As to this clonotype: With a much larger clone just one base away, this may be a read error. This chain joins TRBV9 and TRBJ2-3, with 8 bases that match TRBD2. The CDR3 runs to 15 residues. Germline CDR1 is SGDLS and CDR2 is YYNGEE. As DNA, the CDR3 is TGTACCAGCACCCTGGCGGGAGGCCGCACAGATACGCAGTATTTT. Residues: CTSTLAGGRTDTQYF.

Details on this clonotype: The junction differs from germline at one of its ends, possibly a read error. V usage is TRBV24-1 and J usage is TRBJ2-5; the D gene could be TRBD1 or TRBD2 (5 bases each). CDR1 is KGHDR and CDR2 is SFDVKD in the germline V gene. CDR3 length: 20 amino acids. The chain's CDR3 is CATSDSTERGVLSNRETRYF. The CDR3 DNA follows: TGTGCCACCAGTGATAGTACAGAAAGAGGGGTTTTGTCTAATAGGGAGACCCGGTACTTC.

This clonotype was counted between two and nine times. The chain uses TRBV11-2 and TRBJ2-1; 14 bases agree with TRBD2. J gave up 1 base and V 6 bases, and 8 bases lay outside the gene matches. Germline CDR1 reads SGHAT; CDR2 reads FQNNGV. This CDR3 is 18 amino acids long. The CDR3 sequence: CASRTLGLAGGSYNEQFF. CDR3 DNA: TGTGCCAGCAGGACTCTCGGACTAGCGGGAGGTTCCTACAATGAGCAGTTCTTC.

This chain uses TRBV11-3 with TRBJ2-3; TRBD1 aligns across 11 bases. Per germline, CDR1 SGHNT and CDR2 YENEEA. This CDR3 comprises 16 residues. Trimming cost V 3 bases and J 4 bases; bases outside gene matches: 6. Here the CDR3 reads CASSFTRDRGSDTQYF. For the CDR3, the DNA is TGTGCCAGCAGCTTCACCCGGGACAGGGGGTCAGATACGCAGTATTTT.

Of note for this clonotype: A read error may be the cause here, since a much bigger clone is one base away. The chain joins TRBV29-1 to TRBJ2-1; the match to TRBD2 covers 11 bases. The CDR3 covers 12 residues. Germline V gives CDR1 SQVTM, CDR2 ANQGSEA. This CDR3 is CSVGPTSGEHFF. In DNA form, the CDR3 reads TGCAGCGTTGGACCGACTAGCGGGGAGCATTTCTTC.

The CDR3 coding sequence is TGTGCCAGCAGCCGGTACTCCTTGAACACTGAAGCTTTCTTT. Residues: CASSRYSLNTEAFF. This chain uses TRBV9 with TRBJ1-1; D gene uncertain. The CDR3 contains 14 residues. CDR1 and CDR2 (germline): SGDLS, YYNGEE. V gave up 4 bases and J gave up 0 bases, with 10 bases separating them.

Turning to this clonotype: Its ends do not fully match the called genes, so a read error is possible. The chain employs TRBV20-1 and TRBJ2-1; the D gene is possibly TRBD2 (6 bases). The CDR3 sequence is 14 residues long. The V gene's germline CDR1 is DFQATT and CDR2 SNEGSKA (reference sequence). CDR3 protein: CSTRVPRGYNEQFF. The CDR3 nucleotides are TGCAGTACTAGAGTCCCGCGGGGCTACAATGAGCAGTTCTTC.

A remark on this clonotype: A read error is possible here, since a much larger clone lies one base away. The chain combines TRBV6-5 with TRBJ2-1; tentatively, D is TRBD2 (5 bases). The CDR3 extends over 16 amino acids. The germline V and J ends were trimmed by 0 bases and 4 bases, with 13 bases remaining between them. Germline CDR1 reads MNHEY; CDR2 reads SVGAGI. CDR3 in amino acids: CASSYSGGWAYNEQFF. CDR3 DNA: TGTGCCAGCAGTTACTCGGGCGGGTGGGCTTACAATGAGCAGTTCTTC.

On this clonotype itself: This may be a read error: a much more frequent sequence differs by one nucleotide. The J gene is TRBJ2-7, the V gene TRBV4-1; either TRBD1 or TRBD2 may fit D (5 bases each). Between the trimmed V and J ends, which lost 3 bases and 3 bases, there was a span of 21 bases. The CDR3 consists of 17 residues. CDR1 is MGHRA, CDR2 YSYEKL, per germline. CDR3 loop: CASSQARNRDRHYEQYF. The DNA of the CDR3 is TGCGCCAGCAGCCAGGCGAGAAACCGGGACCGGCACTACGAGCAGTACTTC.